This TCR beta chain was sequenced in a study of response to subunit inactivated influenza vaccine. This clonotype was detected a few times. Its antigen is not known. Study-level results: New T cells are recruited in small numbers by each seasonal influenza vaccination, according to the authors' suggestion.

TCRdb recomputed calls from the RT-PCR reads with MiXCR, one row per CDR3 protein. The sample contains about 500,000 distinct CDR3 sequences, roughly 13% of which appear only once. This CDR3 is 16 amino acids long. Germline-derived CDR1 and CDR2 are LGHNA and YNFKEQ. The J segment lost 3 bases and the V segment lost 2 bases, leaving 5 bases of the junction unmatched. The source was PBMCs from blood, collected around seven weeks after vaccination. The rearrangement links TRBV4-2 to TRBJ2-7; 12 bases are a match to TRBD2. The TCR comes from a man in his fifties or sixties who received an inactivated influenza vaccine. This chain's CDR3 is CASSQPTSGSGYEQYF. CDR3 DNA sequence: TGTGCCAGCAGCCAACCGACTAGCGGGAGTGGCTACGAGCAGTACTTC.